The present T cell receptor (beta chain) was sequenced within a study of cytomegalovirus exposure and HLA in healthy donors. Whole-study context: Counted in an early data release were 75 million to 85 million unique TCRs from HLA-typed donors. General observations from the study: Some TCR beta chains (164 of them) were listed as cytomegalovirus-associated. It was assumed in the presence/absence analyses that sequencing depth was roughly uniform across donors. A later analysis found most CMV-associated TCR beta chains apparently HLA-restricted.

It was with 60 Vbeta and 13 Jbeta primers that the PCR ran. TCRdb's table, derived via immunoSEQ multiplex PCR, lists solely in-frame clones and lacks some. The top ten clones hold 3.8% of a sample with 200,000 or so clones, 70% to 80% of them seen once. With regard to this clone: Its specificity is not known.

Germline V lookup: CDR1 MRHNA, CDR2 SNTAGT. V lost 3 bases, J lost 3 bases, and 11 bases lay in between. The length of the CDR3 is 14 residues. The source material was PBMCs. The chain combines TRBV6-4 with TRBJ2-5, with D unclear. The clonotype comes from a male donor in good health and CMV-seronegative. The DNA of the CDR3 is TGTGCCAGCAGTGAGGGCCCCAAGGAAGAGACCCAGTACTTC. Translating it yields CASSEGPKEETQYF.